The 16 T cell receptor beta chains below all came from one sample that was sequenced in a study of blood T cell repertoires in COVID-19. Clones were sequenced by immunoSEQ multiplex PCR, and TCRdb holds only the in-frame ones, with some missing. The repertoire holds around 130,000 clones, with about four fifths as singletons. Sequenced sample: peripheral blood. The receptors shown here come from a woman of 80 years or more with acute or convalescent COVID-19.

The CDR3 is CASSERGGTEAFF. DNA of the CDR3: TGTGCCAGCAGCGAGAGGGGGGGCACTGAAGCTTTCTTT. V usage is TRBV7-9 and J usage is TRBJ1-1, with D maybe TRBD1 (6 bases). V was shortened by 5 bases and J by 4 bases, with 11 bases between the two germline ends. The germline CDR1 and CDR2 sequences are SEHNR and FQNEAQ (reference sequence). The CDR3 contains 13 residues.

The V call is TRBV20-1, the J call TRBJ2-3; the match to TRBD2 covers 13 bases. The trim removed 3 bases at V and 4 bases at J, leaving 4 bases unmatched. CDR1 and CDR2 (germline): DFQATT, SNEGSKA (reference sequence). The CDR3 sequence is 15 residues long. The CDR3 region has the DNA TGCAGTGCTAGTGGACTAGCGGGAGTCTCAGATACGCAGTATTTT. Its translation is CSASGLAGVSDTQYF.

The V gene is TRBV11-2, the J gene TRBJ2-1, with 12 bases fitting TRBD2. The length of the CDR3 is 17 residues. The V and J ends lost 1 base and 9 bases, in that order; junction bases with no gene match: 10. Per germline, CDR1 SGHAT and CDR2 FQNNGV. The CDR3 spells CASSLAGLAGGYREQFF. The CDR3 nucleotides read TGTGCCAGCAGCTTAGCCGGGCTAGCGGGGGGGTATCGTGAGCAGTTCTTC.

The chain joins TRBV2 to TRBJ1-6, with D possibly being TRBD1 (6 bases). The V gene lost 6 bases and the J gene lost 8 bases, with 14 bases spanning the gap. This CDR3 spans 14 amino acids. Germline V gene sequence: CDR1 SNHLY, CDR2 FYNNEI. CDR3 nucleotide sequence: TGTGCCAGCAGGAGGCAGGGGAGCTATTCACCCCTCCACTTT. This encodes CASRRQGSYSPLHF. Complete variable domain (other parts from reference TRBV2 and TRBJ1-6): EPEVTQTPSHQVTQMGQEVILRCVPISNHLYFYWYRQILGQKVEFLVSFYNNEISEKSEIFDDQFSVERPDGSNFTLKIRSTKLEDSAMYFCASRRQGSYSPLHFGNGTRLTVT.

This clone was seen a single time. This sequence joins TRBV14 and TRBJ1-1; no clear D gene. Germline V gene data show CDR1 as SGHDN and CDR2 as FVKESK. Trimming stripped 0 bases from V and 0 bases from J, with 2 bases between. This CDR3 comprises 13 residues. The CDR3 region has the DNA TGTGCCAGCAGCCAAGATATGAACACTGAAGCTTTCTTT. The encoded protein is CASSQDMNTEAFF.

This chain links TRBV2 with TRBJ2-3; 9 bases are shared with TRBD1. CDR1 and CDR2 from the germline V gene are SNHLY and FYNNEI. V gave up 3 bases and J gave up 3 bases; unmatched junction bases: 4. The CDR3 totals 15 residues. This CDR3 is CASSDYRGLTDTQYF. The CDR3, as DNA: TGTGCCAGCAGTGATTACAGGGGGCTTACAGATACGCAGTATTTT.

This clone was picked up a small number of times. V gene TRBV7-9 combines with J gene TRBJ2-1; the D gene is possibly TRBD2 (5 bases). Germline CDR1 and CDR2: SEHNR and FQNEAQ (reference sequence). V lost 5 bases, J lost 2 bases, and 10 bases lay in between. CDR3 length equals 14 residues. As DNA, the CDR3 is TGTGCCAGCAGCGATCGAGGGACCTACAATGAGCAGTTCTTC. Protein sequence: CASSDRGTYNEQFF.

This chain uses TRBV29-1 with TRBJ2-7; possible D gene TRBD2, 6 bases. Germline values: CDR1 SQVTM, CDR2 ANQGSEA. The CDR3 is 12 amino acids. V lost 3 bases and J 7 bases, leaving 13 bases between the germline ends. This CDR3 is CSVDRAAGEQYF. The CDR3 coding sequence is TGCAGCGTTGATCGGGCCGCGGGAGAGCAGTACTTC.

The chain has TRBV7-2 and TRBJ1-5, with D hard to call. This CDR3 has 13 amino acids. Trimming pared 5 bases from V and 3 bases from J, leaving 8 bases between. Germline CDR1 is SGHTA and CDR2 is FQGNSA. The CDR3 DNA reads TGTGCCAGCAGCCCTTACTTCAATCAGCCCCAGCATTTT. Translating gives CASSPYFNQPQHF.

Here the CDR3 DNA reads TGCGCCAGCAGCCAGGATGGCAGGGGGCGATTGGATGAAAAACTGTTTTTT. This translates into CASSQDGRGRLDEKLFF. The chain carries TRBV4-3 and TRBJ1-4, with 8 bases identical to TRBD1. The J segment lost 6 bases and the V segment lost 3 bases, leaving 12 bases of the junction unmatched. Germline CDR1 is LGHNA and CDR2 is YSLEER. The CDR3 is 17 residues long.

A single count supports this clone. The CDR3 sequence: CASSRSRAVGYGYTF. CDR3 nucleotide sequence: TGTGCCAGTAGCCGATCCAGGGCTGTAGGCTATGGCTACACCTTC. The chain is built from TRBV19 and TRBJ1-2, with D maybe TRBD1 (5 bases). The germline V gene has CDR1 LNHDA and CDR2 SQIVND (reference sequence). This CDR3 region has 15 residues. Trimming pared 6 bases from V and 4 bases from J, leaving 18 bases between.

V usage is TRBV7-8 and J usage is TRBJ1-5; possibly TRBD1 for D (5 bases). Germline CDR1 reads SGHVS; CDR2 reads FQNEAQ. Trimming removed 4 bases at V and 5 bases at J, with 12 bases between. This CDR3 has 14 residues. CDR3 DNA sequence: TGTGCCAGCAGCTGGGGGGGGGTCGATCAGCCCCAGCATTTT. Its translation is CASSWGGVDQPQHF.

The chain uses TRBV6-2 or TRBV6-3 and TRBJ2-3; D is possibly TRBD2 (7 bases). The germline V gene has CDR1 MNHEY and CDR2 SVGEGT. The CDR3 is made up of 15 amino acids. Trimming left V 6 bases short and J 3 bases short, with 16 bases between. CDR3 amino acids: CASRPSGQGTDTQYF. As DNA, the CDR3 is TGTGCCAGCAGACCTAGCGGCCAGGGGACAGATACGCAGTATTTT.

This chain joins TRBV7-9 and TRBJ2-5; D is ambiguous. The germline V gene has CDR1 SEHNR and CDR2 FQNEAQ (reference sequence). The CDR3 spans 14 residues. V dropped 4 bases and J dropped 1 base, with 10 bases sitting between them. CDR3 amino acids: CASSSAALQETQYF. CDR3 bases: TGTGCCAGCAGCTCCGCGGCGCTCCAAGAGACCCAGTACTTC.

The chain has TRBV29-1 and TRBJ1-2; TRBD1 matches 9 bases. The CDR3 consists of 14 residues. V gave up 2 bases and J gave up 4 bases; unmatched junction bases: 5. Germline V gene sequence: CDR1 SQVTM, CDR2 ANQGSEA. The CDR3 region has the DNA TGCAGCGTTGAACTACAGGGGGCGGCCTATGGCTACACCTTC. Translated: CSVELQGAAYGYTF.

In its sample, this clone was seen many times. The genes are TRBV2 and TRBJ1-2, with a tentative D call TRBD1 (5 bases). V dropped 0 bases and J dropped 6 bases, with 14 bases sitting between them. This CDR3 spans 15 amino acids. Looked up from germline, CDR1 is SNHLY and CDR2 is FYNNEI. The CDR3: CASSEALQAPHGYTF. The CDR3 DNA reads TGTGCCAGCAGTGAAGCGCTACAGGCCCCCCATGGCTACACCTTC.